The T cell receptor (beta chain) under discussion was sequenced for a study of cytomegalovirus exposure and HLA in healthy donors. The primer mix had 60 Vbeta and 13 Jbeta primers. Sequenced by immunoSEQ multiplex PCR; TCRdb stores in-frame clones only, minus some. The sample has 55,000 to 75,000 clones, just under 75% seen once. This clone was recorded once. The receptor was derived from a human donor in good health. The source material was PBMCs.

CDR3 bases: TGTGCCAGTAGTACACGGGACACTGAAGCTTTCTTT. It encodes CASSTRDTEAFF. The rearrangement uses TRBV19 and TRBJ1-1; D not resolved. CDR3 length equals 12 residues. Germline loops: CDR1 LNHDA, CDR2 SQIVND (reference sequence). The ends were cut back, 4 bases at V and 3 bases at J, with 6 bases in the middle. Together with reference TRBV19 and TRBJ1-1, the CDR3 gives the full variable domain: DGGITQSPKYLFRKEGQNVTLSCEQNLNHDAMYWYRQDPGQGLRLIYYSQIVNDFQKGDIAEGYSVSREKKESFPLTVTSAQKNPTAFYLCASSTRDTEAFFGQGTRLTVV.